This T cell receptor beta chain was observed in a study of post-analysis software for immune sequencing data. Study in general: Progressive-relapsing, secondary progressive and relapsing-remitting multiple sclerosis were among the disease courses included.

Built from TCR beta cDNA, the libraries had unique molecular identifiers in them. Out of 1 to 10 million T cells, some 480,000 cDNA molecules were generated. TCRdb called the PCR reads again in MiXCR, with one record for every CDR3 protein. In the table there are about 460,000 distinct CDR3 sequences, roughly 45% of which are singletons. Study-wide points: With TRBV5-6, TRBV5-1 and TRBV20-1 included, about five TRBV segments were more frequent in patients than in controls. F measure grouped same-batch samples tightly together.

CDR1 is DFQATT and CDR2 is SNEGSKA in the germline V gene (reference sequence). V gave up 1 base and J gave up 3 bases, with 15 bases separating them. CDR3 length: 15 residues. This clonotype appeared once. Its specificity is not known. This receptor was obtained from a girl aged 5-17 years with multiple sclerosis. V usage is TRBV20-1 and J usage is TRBJ2-5; D might be TRBD1 or TRBD2, each matching 5 bases. Sequenced input: blood. CDR3 loop: CSARAGPFREETQYF. The DNA for the CDR3 is TGCAGTGCTAGAGCGGGACCGTTTCGGGAAGAGACCCAGTACTTC.